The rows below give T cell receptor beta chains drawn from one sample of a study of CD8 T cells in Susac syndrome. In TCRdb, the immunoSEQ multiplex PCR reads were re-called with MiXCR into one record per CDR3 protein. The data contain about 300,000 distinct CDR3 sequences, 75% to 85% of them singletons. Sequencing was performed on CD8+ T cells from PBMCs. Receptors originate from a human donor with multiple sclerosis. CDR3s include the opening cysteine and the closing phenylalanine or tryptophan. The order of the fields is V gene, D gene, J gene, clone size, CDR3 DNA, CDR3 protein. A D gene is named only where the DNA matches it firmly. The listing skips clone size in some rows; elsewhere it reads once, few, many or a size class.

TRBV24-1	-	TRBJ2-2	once	TGTGCCACCAGTGACTCCTGGGGCCGGGTAGAGCTGTTTTTT	CATSDSWGRVELFF
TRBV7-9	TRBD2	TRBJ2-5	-	TGTGCCAGCAGCTCGACTAGCTTCCAAGAGACCCAGTACTTC	CASSSTSFQETQYF
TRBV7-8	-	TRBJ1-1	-	TGTGCCAGCAGCTTAATCCCAGGGGTCGGGGTGAACACTGAAGCTTTCTTT	CASSLIPGVGVNTEAFF
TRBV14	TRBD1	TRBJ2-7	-	TGTGCCAGCACCTGGACAGGGGGCTCCGAGCAGTACTTC	CASTWTGGSEQYF
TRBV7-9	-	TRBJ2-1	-	TGTGCCAGCAGCGATTCCGGGACCGGCGCCTACAATGAGCAGTTCTTC	CASSDSGTGAYNEQFF
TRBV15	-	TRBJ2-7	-	TGTGCCACCAGCAAGACAGGTGCGCTTGGCTACGAGCAGTACTTC	CATSKTGALGYEQYF
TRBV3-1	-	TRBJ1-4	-	TGTGCCAGCAGAGACTCGGGACTTTCAACTAATGAAAAACTGTTTTTT	CASRDSGLSTNEKLFF
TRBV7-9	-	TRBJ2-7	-	TGTGCCAGCAGCCTCACAGTTTACGGCTCCGACGAGCAGTACTTC	CASSLTVYGSDEQYF
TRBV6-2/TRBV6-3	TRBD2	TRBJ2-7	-	TGTGCCAGCCGCCCGGGACTAGCGGGAGTGGGTGAGCAGTACTTC	CASRPGLAGVGEQYF
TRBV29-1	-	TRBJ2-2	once	TGCAGCGCCCAGGGTGGCACCGGGGAGCTGTTTTTT	CSAQGGTGELFF
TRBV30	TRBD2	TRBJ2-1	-	TGTGCCTGGAGTGAAGGGCTAGCGGGAGGCTACAATGAGCAGTTCTTC	CAWSEGLAGGYNEQFF
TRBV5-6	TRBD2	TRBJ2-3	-	TGTGCCAGCAGCTTCGGGACTAGCGGACGCACAGATACGCAGTATTTT	CASSFGTSGRTDTQYF
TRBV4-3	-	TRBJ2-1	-	TGCGCCAGCAGCCAAGAAGGTGTCCGGCTAGACAATGAGCAGTTCTTC	CASSQEGVRLDNEQFF
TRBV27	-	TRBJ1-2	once	TGTGCCAGCAGTGCCCGGGACCGCCCGAACTATGGCTACACCTTC	CASSARDRPNYGYTF
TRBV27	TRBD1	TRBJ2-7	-	TGTGCCAGCAGTTCAGGACAGGGTATGTCCTACGAGCAGTACTTC	CASSSGQGMSYEQYF
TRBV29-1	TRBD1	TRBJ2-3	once	TGCAGCGTGGGACAGGGCACAGATACGCAGTATTTT	CSVGQGTDTQYF
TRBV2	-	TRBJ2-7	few	TGTGCCAGCCAAGTTGGCTACGAGCAGTACTTC	CASQVGYEQYF
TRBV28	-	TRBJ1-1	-	TGTGCCAGCAGCACACAGGGACCGAACACTGAAGCTTTCTTT	CASSTQGPNTEAFF
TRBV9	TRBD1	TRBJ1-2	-	TGTGCCAGCAGCGACCTTGGCGGGACAGGGGAAGGCTACACCTTC	CASSDLGGTGEGYTF
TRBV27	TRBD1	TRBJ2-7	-	TGTGCCAGCAGTCCAAGACAGGGGTCCCACGAGCAGTACTTC	CASSPRQGSHEQYF
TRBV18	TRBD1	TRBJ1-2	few	TGTGCCAGCTCTCTTTCTGGGACAGCCTATGGCTACACCTTC	CASSLSGTAYGYTF
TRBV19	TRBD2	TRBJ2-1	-	TGTGCCAGTAGTAAAAGCGGGAGTATAGCCAATGAGCAGTTCTTC	CASSKSGSIANEQFF
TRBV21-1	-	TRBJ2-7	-	TGTGCCAGCAGCAAATCCTCGTTGGTAGCGGGTGCGTCCTACGAGCAGTACTTC	CASSKSSLVAGASYEQYF
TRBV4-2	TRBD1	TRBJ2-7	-	TGTGCCAGCAGCCAAGACGCGGTTCGACAGGGGTTTGACGAGCAGTACTTC	CASSQDAVRQGFDEQYF
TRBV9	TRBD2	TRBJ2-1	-	TGTGCCAGCAGCGGGAGCGGGAGCTCCTACAATGAGCAGTTCTTC	CASSGSGSSYNEQFF
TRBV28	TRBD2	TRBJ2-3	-	TGTGCCAGCAGTTTATTGGCACTAGCGGGAGGGGATGAAGCAGATACGCAGTATTTT	CASSLLALAGGDEADTQYF
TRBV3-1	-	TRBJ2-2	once	TGTGCCAGCAGCCCTCAGACGGGGGTAAACACCGGGGAGCTGTTTTTT	CASSPQTGVNTGELFF
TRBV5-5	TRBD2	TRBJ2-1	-	TGTGCCAGCAGCTTGGGCGGGAGACTTTCAATTAATGAGCAGTTCTTC	CASSLGGRLSINEQFF
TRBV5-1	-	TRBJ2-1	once	TGCGCCAGCAGCTTGCCGGGGACTTATAATGAGCAGTTCTTC	CASSLPGTYNEQFF
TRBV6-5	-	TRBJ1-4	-	TGTGCCAGCAGTTACCGGAGCACAACTAATGAAAAACTGTTTTTT	CASSYRSTTNEKLFF
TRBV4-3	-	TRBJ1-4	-	TGCGCCAGCAGCCCGAGGTTCCAGGGTCGGGAAAAACTGTTTTTT	CASSPRFQGREKLFF
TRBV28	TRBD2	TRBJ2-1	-	TGTGCCAGCAGTATGACCCTGGCGGGAGTTGAGCAGTTCTTC	CASSMTLAGVEQFF
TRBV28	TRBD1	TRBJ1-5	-	TGTGCCACCACTATACACAGGGGTAGCAATCAGCCCCAGCATTTT	CATTIHRGSNQPQHF
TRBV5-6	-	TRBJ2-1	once	TGTGCCAGCCTAGCTTTCATGAGCTTCTCTTTGGCTACCTACAATGAGCAGTTCTTC	CASLAFMSFSLATYNEQFF
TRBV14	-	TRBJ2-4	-	TGTGCCAGCAGCCTAACTCAGGGAAGGGCCAAAAACATTCAGTACTTC	CASSLTQGRAKNIQYF
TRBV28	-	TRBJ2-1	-	TGTGCCAGCAGCCCAGGGTCCCTTCTCTACAATGAGCAGTTCTTC	CASSPGSLLYNEQFF
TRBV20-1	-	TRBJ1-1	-	TGCAGTGCTCCCATTACCATGAACACTGAGGCTTTCTTT	CSAPITMNTEAFF
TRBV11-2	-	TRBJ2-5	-	TGTGCCAGCAGCTCGGCCCCCGGGCCCAGGGAATTCGAGACCCAGTACTTC	CASSSAPGPREFETQYF
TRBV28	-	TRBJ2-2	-	TGTGCCAGCAGTGCCCGGGGTGGGTACCGCCCGAACACCGGGGAGCTGTTTTTT	CASSARGGYRPNTGELFF
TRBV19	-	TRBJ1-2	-	TGTGCCAGTAGTTTCTTTTCCGGGGAGCCGCTCCCATATGGCTACACCTTC	CASSFFSGEPLPYGYTF
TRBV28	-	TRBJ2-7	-	TGTGCCAGCAGTCTCCTTCGCGAGCAGTACTTC	CASSLLREQYF
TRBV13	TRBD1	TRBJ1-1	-	TGTGCCAGCAGGGCTACCGGGACAGGGGTTAAGAACACTGAAGCTTTCTTT	CASRATGTGVKNTEAFF
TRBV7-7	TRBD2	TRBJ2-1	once	TGTGCTAGCAGCTTAGAGGCTAGCGGGAGCTGGGATGAGCAGTTCTTC	CASSLEASGSWDEQFF
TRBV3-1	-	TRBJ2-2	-	TGTGCCAGCAGCCAAGGAACCAGGGCATCCGGGGAGCTGTTTTTT	CASSQGTRASGELFF
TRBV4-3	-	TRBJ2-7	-	TGCGCCAGCAGCCAAGATACCCACCGGGCAGGGGCCTACGAGCAGTACTTC	CASSQDTHRAGAYEQYF
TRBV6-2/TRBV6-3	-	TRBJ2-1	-	TGTGCCAGCAGACCTGGACCATACAATGAGCAGTTCTTC	CASRPGPYNEQFF
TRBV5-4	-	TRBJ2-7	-	TGTGCCAGCAGTTTCGGACTATACGAGCAGTACTTC	CASSFGLYEQYF